This entry features one TCR beta chain sequence. Its target is not known. This specimen comes from a study of radiation and T cells in renal cell carcinoma. The treatment here: treatment-naive control, cytoreductive nephrectomy. The table came from immunoSEQ multiplex PCR; TCRdb's copy has only in-frame clones and leaves some out. The sample lists 10,000 to 15,000 clones, about 65% occurring once. The junction had 10 bases not matched to a gene; V was cut back by 6 bases and J by 2 bases. CDR1 and CDR2 from the germline V gene are LNHDA and SQIVND (reference sequence). The length of the CDR3 is 16 residues. General study findings and limits: Intratumoral heterogeneity was not captured in these approximately 1 g regions.

The sequencing here drew on tumor tissue, taken from a patient whose treatment was nephrectomy without radiotherapy. The TCR originated in a woman aged 80 or older with renal cell carcinoma. The chain couples TRBV19 to TRBJ1-5; 7 bases match TRBD1. CDR3 amino acids: CASSHARGQGNQPQHF. The CDR3 DNA reads TGTGCCAGTAGCCATGCGAGGGGGCAGGGCAATCAGCCCCAGCATTTT.